Below, 5 T cell receptor beta chains from the same sample are listed, as sequenced in a study of CD8 T cells in Susac syndrome. A quantity of about 0.5 to 1 ug RNA underwent reverse transcription using random hexamers. TCRdb analysed the immunoSEQ multiplex PCR reads with MiXCR anew, one entry per CDR3 protein. Of 150,000 to 250,000 distinct CDR3 sequences listed, over 90% are singletons. Sequenced material: CD4+ T cells from PBMCs. These receptors were taken from a human donor with multiple sclerosis.

The chain joins TRBV10-3 to TRBJ2-7; possibly TRBD1 or TRBD2 for D (7 bases each). Germline lookup yields CDR1 ENHRY and CDR2 SYGVKD. This CDR3 has 15 amino acids. Trimming left V 3 bases short and J 4 bases short, with 16 bases between. The CDR3 bases are TGTGCCATCAGTGATGCAGGGGGAGGGCCTTACGAGCAGTACTTC. As protein: CAISDAGGGPYEQYF.

The V and J genes are TRBV2 and TRBJ2-1; TRBD2 matches at 8 bases. Germline CDR1 reads SNHLY; CDR2 reads FYNNEI. This CDR3 contains 15 residues. The V gene end was trimmed by 5 bases and the J gene end by 9 bases; junction bases not matched to a gene: 12. The CDR3 region is CASSPTGGPSSEQFF. In DNA, the CDR3 is TGTGCCAGCAGTCCCACGGGAGGGCCTTCGAGTGAGCAGTTCTTC.

The V gene is TRBV30, the J gene TRBJ1-2; 8 nucleotides match TRBD1. The junction had 7 bases not matched to a gene; V was cut back by 3 bases and J by 4 bases. Germline V CDR1 and CDR2: GTSNPN, SVGIG (reference sequence). This CDR3 comprises 14 residues. The CDR3 loop is CAWRLGQGGYGYTF. Here the CDR3 DNA reads TGTGCCTGGAGACTTGGACAGGGCGGCTATGGCTACACCTTC.

This rearrangement joins TRBV6-6 to TRBJ2-7, with D hard to call. V lost 5 bases, J lost 3 bases, and 17 bases lay in between. The CDR3 totals 15 residues. CDR1 MNHNY and CDR2 SVGAGI come from the germline V gene (reference sequence). The DNA of the CDR3 is TGTGCCAGCAGTCGAAGAGGCGGAATGCTCTACGAGCAGTACTTC. Its protein is CASSRRGGMLYEQYF.

The V gene is TRBV30, the J gene TRBJ1-4; D is unclear. V lost 3 bases, J lost 8 bases, and 10 bases lay in between. The CDR3 covers 12 residues. Germline V gene sequence: CDR1 GTSNPN, CDR2 SVGIG (reference sequence). For the CDR3, the DNA is TGTGCCTGGAGGAGCGAGGCGGAAAAACTGTTTTTT. Translation gives CAWRSEAEKLFF.